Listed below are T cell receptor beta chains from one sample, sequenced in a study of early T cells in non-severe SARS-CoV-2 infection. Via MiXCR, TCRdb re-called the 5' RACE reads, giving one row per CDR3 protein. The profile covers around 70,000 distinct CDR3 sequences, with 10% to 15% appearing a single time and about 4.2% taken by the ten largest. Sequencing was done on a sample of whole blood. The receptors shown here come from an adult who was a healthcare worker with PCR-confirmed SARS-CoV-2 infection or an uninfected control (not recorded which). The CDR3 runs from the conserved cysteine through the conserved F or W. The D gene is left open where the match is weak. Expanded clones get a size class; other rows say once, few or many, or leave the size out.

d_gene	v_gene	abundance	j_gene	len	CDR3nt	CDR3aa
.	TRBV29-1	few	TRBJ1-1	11	TGCAGCGCCTTCGTGGACACTGAAGCTTTCTTT	CSAFVDTEAFF
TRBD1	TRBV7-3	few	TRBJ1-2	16	TGTGCCAGCAGCTATAAGACAGGGGGAGTTAACTATGGCTACACCTTC	CASSYKTGGVNYGYTF
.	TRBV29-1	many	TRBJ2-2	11	TGCAGCGTTGGCGAAAAGGGGGAGCTGTTTTTT	CSVGEKGELFF
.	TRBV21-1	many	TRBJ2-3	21	TGTGCCAGCAGCAAACGCATGGGAAAAGGAGTGAACTCCCGGTCTACAGATACGCAGTATTTT	CASSKRMGKGVNSRSTDTQYF
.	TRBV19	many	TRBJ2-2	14	TGTGCCACCCCTTCTAAGGATGCGAACGGGGAGCTGTTTTTT	CATPSKDANGELFF
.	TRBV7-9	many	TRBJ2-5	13	TGTGCCAGCAGCTTCGGTAGCTACGAGACCCAGTACTTC	CASSFGSYETQYF
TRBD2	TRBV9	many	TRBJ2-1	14	TGTGCCAGCAGCCGGACTAGCGGGTACAATGAGCAGTTCTTC	CASSRTSGYNEQFF
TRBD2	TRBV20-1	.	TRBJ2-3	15	TGCAGTGCTAGCGGGAGGGGAGTGGGCACAGATACGCAGTATTTT	CSASGRGVGTDTQYF
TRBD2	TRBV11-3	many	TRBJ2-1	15	TGTGCCAGCAGCTTTACTAGCGGCTCCTACAATGAGCAGTTCTTC	CASSFTSGSYNEQFF
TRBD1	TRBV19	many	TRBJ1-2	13	TGTGCCAGTAGTATGGGACAGTTCTATGGCTACACCTTC	CASSMGQFYGYTF
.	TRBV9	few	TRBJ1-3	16	TGTGCCAGCAGCGTAGCCCCAGGGACGTCTGGAAACACCATATATTTT	CASSVAPGTSGNTIYF
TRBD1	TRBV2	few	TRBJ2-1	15	TGTGCCACTCCCCCCGGACAGGGGGCAGATAATGAGCAGTTCTTC	CATPPGQGADNEQFF
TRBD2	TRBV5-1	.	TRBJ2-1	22	TGCGCCAGCAGCTTGGCCTGGCAGGGTGGGTACTCTAGCGGGAGTCGTTTGAATGAGCAGTTCTTC	CASSLAWQGGYSSGSRLNEQFF
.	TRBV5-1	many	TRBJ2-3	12	TGTGCCAGCAGTTTACGGGCAGATACGCAGTATTTT	CASSLRADTQYF
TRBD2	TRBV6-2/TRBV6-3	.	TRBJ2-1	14	TGTGCCAGCAGTATGACTAGCGGACACAATGAGCAGTTCTTC	CASSMTSGHNEQFF
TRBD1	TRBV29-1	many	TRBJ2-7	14	TGCAGCGTACCCTCCGGACAGGGAAACTACGAGCAGTACTTC	CSVPSGQGNYEQYF
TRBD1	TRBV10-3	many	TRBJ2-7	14	TGTGCCATCAGTGAGAGGGACAGTATCTACGAGCAGTACTTC	CAISERDSIYEQYF
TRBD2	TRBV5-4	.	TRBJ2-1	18	TGTGCCAGCAGCTTGGGGGGGACTAGCGGGAGGTCCTACAATGAGCAGTTCTTC	CASSLGGTSGRSYNEQFF
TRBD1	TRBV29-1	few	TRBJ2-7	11	TGCAGCGCCGGACAGGGAAACGAGCAGTACTTC	CSAGQGNEQYF
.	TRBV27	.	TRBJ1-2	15	TGTGCCAGCAGTTTAAGGCAGGGCCGCCACTATGGCTACACCTTC	CASSLRQGRHYGYTF
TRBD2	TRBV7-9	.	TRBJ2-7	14	TGTGCCAGCAGCTTTAGCGGGGACTCCTACGAGCAGTACTTC	CASSFSGDSYEQYF
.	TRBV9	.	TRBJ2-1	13	TGTGCCAGCAGCCCCGGAGGGTTGGTTGAGCAGTTCTTC	CASSPGGLVEQFF
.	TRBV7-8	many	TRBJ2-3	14	TGTGCCAGCAGCCTATCGACAGTCACAGATACGCAGTATTTT	CASSLSTVTDTQYF
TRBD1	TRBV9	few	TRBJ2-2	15	TGTGCCAGCAGCGTAGAGGGACAGGCAACCGGGGAGCTGTTTTTT	CASSVEGQATGELFF
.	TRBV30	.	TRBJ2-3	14	TGTGCCTGGGAGGGTCGGGACCACACAGATACGCAGTATTTT	CAWEGRDHTDTQYF
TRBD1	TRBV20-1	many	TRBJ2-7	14	TGCAGTGCAACGCACAGGGGGTTCTCCTACGAGCAGTACTTC	CSATHRGFSYEQYF
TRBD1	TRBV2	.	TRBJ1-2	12	TGTGCCAGCACTGGGACAGGGGATGGCTACACCTTC	CASTGTGDGYTF
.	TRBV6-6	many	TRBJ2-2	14	TGTGCCAGCAGTAAACAGGGAGCGGGCGGGGAGCTGTTTTTT	CASSKQGAGGELFF
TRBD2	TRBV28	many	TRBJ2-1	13	TGTGCCAGCTACCTAGCGGGATACAATGAGCAGTTCTTC	CASYLAGYNEQFF
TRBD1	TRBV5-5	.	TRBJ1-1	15	TGTGCCAGCAGCTTGGGGACAGGAGTAAACACTGAAGCTTTCTTT	CASSLGTGVNTEAFF
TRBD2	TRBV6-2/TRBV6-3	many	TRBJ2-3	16	TGTGCCAGCAGTTCTCCCGGACTAGCCCGTACAGATACGCAGTATTTT	CASSSPGLARTDTQYF
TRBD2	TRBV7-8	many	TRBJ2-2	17	TGTGCCAGCAGCTTAGGAGGGAGGGCCGTAATCACCGGGGAGCTGTTTTTT	CASSLGGRAVITGELFF
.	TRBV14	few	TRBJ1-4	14	TGTGCCATGCGTAAGGGGAAGGCTAATGAAAAACTGTTTTTT	CAMRKGKANEKLFF
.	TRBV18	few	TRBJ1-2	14	TGTGCCAGCTCACCAGCGGGACAAGGCTATGGCTACACCTTC	CASSPAGQGYGYTF
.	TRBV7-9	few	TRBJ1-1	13	TGTGCCAGCAGCTTTGAGGAGGGCACTGAAGCTTTCTTT	CASSFEEGTEAFF
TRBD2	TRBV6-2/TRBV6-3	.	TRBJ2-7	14	TGTGCCAGCAGTTACTCGGGACTAGTCTACGAGCAGTACTTC	CASSYSGLVYEQYF
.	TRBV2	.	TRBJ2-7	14	TGTGCCAGCAGTCAATTAGCCATCCGGGACGAGCAGTACTTC	CASSQLAIRDEQYF
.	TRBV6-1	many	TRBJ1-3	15	TGTGCCAGCAGTGAAGCGCCAGGGGCTGGAAACACCATATATTTT	CASSEAPGAGNTIYF
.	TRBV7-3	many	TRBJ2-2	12	TGTGCCAGCAGCCCTAACACCGGGGAGCTGTTTTTT	CASSPNTGELFF
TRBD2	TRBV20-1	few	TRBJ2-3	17	TGCAGTGGCACCTCGCCTAGCGGGAGGGCTAGCACAGATACGCAGTATTTT	CSGTSPSGRASTDTQYF
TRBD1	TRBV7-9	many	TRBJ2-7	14	TGTGCCAGCAGCCCCGGGACAGGGCAGTACGAGCAGTACTTC	CASSPGTGQYEQYF
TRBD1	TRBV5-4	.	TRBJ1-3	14	TGTGCCAGCAGCTACGGGACAGCCGAAGACACCATATATTTT	CASSYGTAEDTIYF
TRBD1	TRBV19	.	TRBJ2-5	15	TGTGCCAGTAGCCAATGGGGACAGCTACAAGAGACCCAGTACTTC	CASSQWGQLQETQYF
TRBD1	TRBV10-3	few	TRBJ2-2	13	TGTGCCATCAGCCAGGGGGCTTCCGGGGAGCTGTTTTTT	CAISQGASGELFF
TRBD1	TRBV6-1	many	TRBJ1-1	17	TGTGCCAGCCATTATGTCCTCGGTGGGACAGGGCGGACTGAAGCTTTCTTT	CASHYVLGGTGRTEAFF
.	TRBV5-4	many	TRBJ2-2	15	TGTGCCAGCAGTTCTAGGCTCCCTAACACCGGGGAGCTGTTTTTT	CASSSRLPNTGELFF
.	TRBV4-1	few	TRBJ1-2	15	TGCGCCAGCAGCCAAGTAGCTAGGGCAGACTATGGCTACACCTTC	CASSQVARADYGYTF
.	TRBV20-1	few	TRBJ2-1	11	TGCAGTGCTAGGAGGGTGAGTGAGCAGTTCTTC	CSARRVSEQFF
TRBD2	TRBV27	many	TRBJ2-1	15	TGTGCCACCTCTACCGGGACTAGCGGGGCAAATGAGCAGTTCTTC	CATSTGTSGANEQFF
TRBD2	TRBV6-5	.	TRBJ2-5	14	TGTGCCGGCAGTCACGGACTAGCGGAAGAGACCCAGTACTTC	CAGSHGLAEETQYF
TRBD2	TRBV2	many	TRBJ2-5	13	TGTGCCAGCAGCAAGCGGGGACAAGAGACCCAGTACTTC	CASSKRGQETQYF
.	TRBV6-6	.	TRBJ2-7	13	TGTGCCAGCAGCGATGACAGGCCCTACGAGCAGTACTTC	CASSDDRPYEQYF
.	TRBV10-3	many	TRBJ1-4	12	TGTGCCATCAGTGAGTCGTTAGAAAAACTGTTTTTT	CAISESLEKLFF